A single sample gave rise to the 8 T cell receptor beta chains below, sequenced in a study of blood T cell repertoires in COVID-19. Libraries were prepared by immunoSEQ multiplex PCR; TCRdb keeps only in-frame clonotypes and omits some of them. The sample lists about 110,000 clones; around 86% were seen once. The material sequenced was peripheral blood. All receptors derive from a man aged 65-85 years with acute or convalescent COVID-19.

The chain combines TRBV18 with TRBJ1-5; 7 nucleotides align to TRBD1. V shed 4 bases and J 0 bases; nucleotides not matched to a gene: 9. The germline V gene encodes CDR1 KGHSH and CDR2 LQKENI. This CDR3 contains 17 residues. This CDR3 is CASSRTTGKDSNQPQHF. In DNA form, the CDR3 reads TGTGCCAGCTCACGTACGACAGGGAAGGATAGCAATCAGCCCCAGCATTTT.

This chain joins TRBV29-1 and TRBJ2-5, with 8 bases lining up with TRBD1. Germline CDR1 is SQVTM and CDR2 is ANQGSEA. The CDR3 sequence is 14 residues long. The ends lost 8 bases at V and 4 bases at J; junction bases unmatched: 12. DNA for the CDR3: TGCAGCTGCTCTCGGACAGGGTTGGGAGAGACCCAGTACTTC. This gives the protein CSCSRTGLGETQYF.

CDR3 sequence reads: CASSLAAGSYEQYF. The CDR3 nucleotides read TGTGCCAGCAGCTTAGCGGCAGGCTCCTACGAGCAGTACTTC. The chain couples TRBV7-2 to TRBJ2-7; D is uncertain. Germline V gene sequence: CDR1 SGHTA, CDR2 FQGNSA. CDR3 size: 14 residues. Trimming took 0 bases from V and 0 from J, leaving 6 bases between them.

The chain combines TRBV5-1 with TRBJ1-3; 7 positions agree with TRBD1. Losses at the gene ends were 0 bases for V and 0 bases for J; bases not matched to a gene: 0. This CDR3 spans 15 amino acids. CDR1 is SGHRS, CDR2 YFSETQ, per germline. The CDR3 nucleotides are TGCGCCAGCAGCTTGGAGGGGGCCTCTGGAAACACCATATATTTT. Protein product: CASSLEGASGNTIYF.

The V gene is TRBV5-1, the J gene TRBJ2-7; the match to TRBD1 covers 7 bases. Germline CDR1 SGHRS, CDR2 YFSETQ. J lost 6 bases, V lost 0 bases, and 6 bases had no gene match. The CDR3 consists of 14 residues. CDR3 sequence: CASSLAGGTREQYF. The CDR3 nucleotides read TGCGCCAGCAGCTTGGCAGGGGGTACGCGCGAGCAGTACTTC.

The rearrangement uses TRBV19 and TRBJ1-1, with D perhaps TRBD1 (6 bases). The germline V and J ends were trimmed by 10 bases and 4 bases, with 19 bases remaining between them. Germline V gene sequence: CDR1 LNHDA, CDR2 SQIVND (reference sequence). The CDR3 extends over 14 amino acids. DNA for the CDR3: TGTGCCACCCAAAGGGGGAGAGAGGGCACTGAAGCTTTCTTT. Its protein is CATQRGREGTEAFF.

This clone was observed once. The chain couples TRBV5-1 to TRBJ1-2, with 10 bases lining up with TRBD1. Germline lookup yields CDR1 SGHRS and CDR2 YFSETQ. V shed 3 bases and J 3 bases; nucleotides not matched to a gene: 8. CDR3 length: 16 residues. DNA for the CDR3: TGCGCCAGCAGCTCAAGAATGGGGACAGGGGACTATGGCTACACCTTC. It specifies CASSSRMGTGDYGYTF.

This clone was found once. This sequence joins TRBV7-3 and TRBJ2-7, with 10 bases identical to TRBD1. Looked up from germline, CDR1 is SGHTA and CDR2 is FQGTGA. Losses at the gene ends were 10 bases for V and 1 base for J; bases not matched to a gene: 7. This CDR3 is built from 14 residues. The CDR3 loop reads CANPPGQGSYEQYF. The DNA for the CDR3 is TGTGCCAACCCCCCGGGACAGGGGTCCTACGAGCAGTACTTC.